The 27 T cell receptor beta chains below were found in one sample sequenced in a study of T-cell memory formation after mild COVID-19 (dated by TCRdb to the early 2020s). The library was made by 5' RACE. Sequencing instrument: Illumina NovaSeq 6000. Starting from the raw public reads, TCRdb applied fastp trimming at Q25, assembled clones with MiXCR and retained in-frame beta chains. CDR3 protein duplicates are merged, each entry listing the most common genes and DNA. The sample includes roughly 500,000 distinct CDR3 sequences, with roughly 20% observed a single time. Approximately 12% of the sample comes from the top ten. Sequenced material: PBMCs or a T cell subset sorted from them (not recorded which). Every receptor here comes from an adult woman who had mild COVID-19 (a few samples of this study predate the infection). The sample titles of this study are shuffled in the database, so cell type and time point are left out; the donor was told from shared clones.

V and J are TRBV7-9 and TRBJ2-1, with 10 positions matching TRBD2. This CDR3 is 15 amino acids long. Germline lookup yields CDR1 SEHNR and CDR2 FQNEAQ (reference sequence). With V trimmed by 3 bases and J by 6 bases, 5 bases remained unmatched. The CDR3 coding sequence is TGTGCCAGCAGCTTTCTAGCGGGAGCCCCCAATGAGCAGTTCTTC. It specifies CASSFLAGAPNEQFF.

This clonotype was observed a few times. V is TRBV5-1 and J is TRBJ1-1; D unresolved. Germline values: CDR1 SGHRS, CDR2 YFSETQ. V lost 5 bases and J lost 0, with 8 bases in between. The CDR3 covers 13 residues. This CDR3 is CASRQLMNTEAFF. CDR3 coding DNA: TGCGCCAGCAGACAGCTAATGAACACTGAAGCTTTCTTT.

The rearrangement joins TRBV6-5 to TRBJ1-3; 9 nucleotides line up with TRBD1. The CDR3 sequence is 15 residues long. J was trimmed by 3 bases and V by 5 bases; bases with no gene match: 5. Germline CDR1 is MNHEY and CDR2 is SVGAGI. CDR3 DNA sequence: TGTGCCAGCAGTGCACAGGGGGCGGTTGGAAACACCATATATTTT. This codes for CASSAQGAVGNTIYF.

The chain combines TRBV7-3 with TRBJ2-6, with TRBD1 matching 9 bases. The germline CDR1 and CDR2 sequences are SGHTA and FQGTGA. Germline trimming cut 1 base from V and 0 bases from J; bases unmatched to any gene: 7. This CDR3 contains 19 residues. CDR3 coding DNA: TGTGCCAGCAGCTTAATGGGGACAGGGTATAGCTCTGGGGCCAACGTCCTGACTTTC. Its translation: CASSLMGTGYSSGANVLTF.

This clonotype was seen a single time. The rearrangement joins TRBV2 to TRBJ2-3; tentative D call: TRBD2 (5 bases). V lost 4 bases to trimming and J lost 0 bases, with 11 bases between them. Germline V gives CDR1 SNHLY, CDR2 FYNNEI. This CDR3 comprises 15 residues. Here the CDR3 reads CASSAARGSTDTQYF. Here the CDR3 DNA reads TGTGCCAGCAGTGCTGCCCGGGGTAGCACAGATACGCAGTATTTT.

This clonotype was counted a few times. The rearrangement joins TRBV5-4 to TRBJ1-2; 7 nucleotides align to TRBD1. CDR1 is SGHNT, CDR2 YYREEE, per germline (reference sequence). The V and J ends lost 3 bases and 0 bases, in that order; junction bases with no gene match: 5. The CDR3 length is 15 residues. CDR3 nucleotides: TGTGCCAGCAGCTCCGAACAGGGGACTAACTATGGCTACACCTTC. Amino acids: CASSSEQGTNYGYTF.

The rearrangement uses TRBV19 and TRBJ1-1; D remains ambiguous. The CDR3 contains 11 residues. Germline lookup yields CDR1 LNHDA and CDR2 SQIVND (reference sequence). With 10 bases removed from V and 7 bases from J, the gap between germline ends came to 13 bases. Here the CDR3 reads CATEVWSEAFF. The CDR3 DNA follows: TGTGCCACCGAGGTATGGAGTGAAGCTTTCTTT.

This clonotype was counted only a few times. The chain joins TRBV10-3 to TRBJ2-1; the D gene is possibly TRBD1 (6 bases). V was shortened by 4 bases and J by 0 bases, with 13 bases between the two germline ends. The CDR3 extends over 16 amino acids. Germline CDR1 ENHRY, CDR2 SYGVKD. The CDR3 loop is CAISGRTESSYNEQFF. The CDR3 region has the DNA TGTGCCATCAGTGGTCGGACAGAAAGCTCCTACAATGAGCAGTTCTTC.

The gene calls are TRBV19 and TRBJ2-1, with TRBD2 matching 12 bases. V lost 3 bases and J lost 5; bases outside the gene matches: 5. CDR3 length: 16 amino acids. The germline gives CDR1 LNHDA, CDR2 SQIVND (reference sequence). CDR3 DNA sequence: TGTGCCAGTAGTATTCGAACTAGCGGGAGGAACAATGAGCAGTTCTTC. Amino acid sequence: CASSIRTSGRNNEQFF. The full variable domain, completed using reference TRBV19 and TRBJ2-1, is DGGITQSPKYLFRKEGQNVTLSCEQNLNHDAMYWYRQDPGQGLRLIYYSQIVNDFQKGDIAEGYSVSREKKESFPLTVTSAQKNPTAFYLCASSIRTSGRNNEQFFGPGTRLTVL.

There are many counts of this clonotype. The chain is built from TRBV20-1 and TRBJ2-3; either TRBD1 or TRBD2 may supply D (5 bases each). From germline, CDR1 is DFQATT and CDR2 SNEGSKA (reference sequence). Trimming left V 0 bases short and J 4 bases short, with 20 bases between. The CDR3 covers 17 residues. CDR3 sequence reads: CSARDGDRGFSADTQYF. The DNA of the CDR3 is TGCAGTGCTAGAGATGGGGACCGTGGTTTTTCGGCAGATACGCAGTATTTT.

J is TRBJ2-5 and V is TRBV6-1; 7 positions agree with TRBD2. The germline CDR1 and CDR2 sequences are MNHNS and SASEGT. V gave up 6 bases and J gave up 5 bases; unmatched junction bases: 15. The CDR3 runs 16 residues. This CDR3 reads CASSGGWSITNETQYF. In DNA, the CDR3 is TGTGCCAGCAGCGGGGGGTGGAGTATCACAAACGAGACCCAGTACTTC.

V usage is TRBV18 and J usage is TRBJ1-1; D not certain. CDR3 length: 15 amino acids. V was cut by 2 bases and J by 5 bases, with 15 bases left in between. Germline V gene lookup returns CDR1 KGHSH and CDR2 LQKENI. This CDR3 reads CASSPSGVGPTEAFF. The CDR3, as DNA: TGTGCCAGCTCACCATCCGGCGTAGGACCGACTGAAGCTTTCTTT.

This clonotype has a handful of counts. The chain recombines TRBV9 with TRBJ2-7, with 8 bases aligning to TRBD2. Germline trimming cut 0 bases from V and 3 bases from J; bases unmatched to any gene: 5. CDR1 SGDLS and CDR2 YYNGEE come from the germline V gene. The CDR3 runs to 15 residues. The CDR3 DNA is TGTGCCAGCAGCGTAGTGAGCGGGAGTATCTACGAGCAGTACTTC. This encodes CASSVVSGSIYEQYF.

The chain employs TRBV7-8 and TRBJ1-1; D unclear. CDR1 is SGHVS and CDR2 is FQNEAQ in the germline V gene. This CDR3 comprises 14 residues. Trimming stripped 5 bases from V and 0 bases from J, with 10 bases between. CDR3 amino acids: CASSMTLMNTEAFF. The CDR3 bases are TGTGCCAGCAGCATGACTCTTATGAACACTGAAGCTTTCTTT. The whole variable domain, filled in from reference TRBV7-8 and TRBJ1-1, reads GAGVSQSPRYKVAKRGQDVALRCDPISGHVSLFWYQQALGQGPEFLTYFQNEAQLDKSGLPSDRFFAERPEGSVSTLKIQRTQQEDSAVYLCASSMTLMNTEAFFGQGTRLTVV.

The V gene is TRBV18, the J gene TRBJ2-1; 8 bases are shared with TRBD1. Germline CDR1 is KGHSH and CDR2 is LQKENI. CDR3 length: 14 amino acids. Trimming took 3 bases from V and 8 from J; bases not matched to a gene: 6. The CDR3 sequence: CASSPRDRWDEQFF. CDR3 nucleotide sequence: TGTGCCAGCTCACCCAGGGACAGGTGGGATGAGCAGTTCTTC.

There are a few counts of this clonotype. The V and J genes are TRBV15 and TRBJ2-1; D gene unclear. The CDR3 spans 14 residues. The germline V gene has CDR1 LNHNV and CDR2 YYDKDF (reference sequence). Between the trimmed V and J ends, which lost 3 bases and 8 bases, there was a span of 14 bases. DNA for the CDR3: TGTGCCACCAGCAGCCAGACCAATGGGGATGAGCAGTTCTTC. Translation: CATSSQTNGDEQFF.

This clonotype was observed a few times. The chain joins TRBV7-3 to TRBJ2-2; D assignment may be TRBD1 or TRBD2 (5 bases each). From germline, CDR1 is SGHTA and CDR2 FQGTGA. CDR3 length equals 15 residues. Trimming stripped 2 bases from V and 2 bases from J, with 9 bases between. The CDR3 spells CASSLGTYNTGELFF. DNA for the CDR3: TGTGCCAGCAGCTTAGGGACCTATAACACCGGGGAGCTGTTTTTT.

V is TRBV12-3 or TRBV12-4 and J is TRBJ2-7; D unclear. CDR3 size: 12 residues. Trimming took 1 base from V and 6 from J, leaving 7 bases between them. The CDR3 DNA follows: TGTGCCAGCAGTTTAGACTATCCCGAGCAGTACTTC. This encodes CASSLDYPEQYF.

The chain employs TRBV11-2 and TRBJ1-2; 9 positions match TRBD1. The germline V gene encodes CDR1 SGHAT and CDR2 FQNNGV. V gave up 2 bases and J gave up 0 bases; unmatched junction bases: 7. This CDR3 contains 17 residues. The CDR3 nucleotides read TGTGCCAGCAGCTTATCGACAGGGGGAGGCTCTAACTATGGCTACACCTTC. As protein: CASSLSTGGGSNYGYTF.

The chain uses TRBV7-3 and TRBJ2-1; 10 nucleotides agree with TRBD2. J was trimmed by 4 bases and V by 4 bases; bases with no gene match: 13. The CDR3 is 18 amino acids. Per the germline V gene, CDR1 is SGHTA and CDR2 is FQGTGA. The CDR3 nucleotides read TGTGCCAGCAGCTCAAGAAGTCGGACTAGCGGACTATACAATGAGCAGTTCTTC. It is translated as CASSSRSRTSGLYNEQFF. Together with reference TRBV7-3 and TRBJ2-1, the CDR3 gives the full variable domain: GAGVSQTPSNKVTEKGKYVELRCDPISGHTALYWYRQSLGQGPEFLIYFQGTGAADDSGLPNDRFFAVRPEGSVSTLKIQRTERGDSAVYLCASSSRSRTSGLYNEQFFGPGTRLTVL.

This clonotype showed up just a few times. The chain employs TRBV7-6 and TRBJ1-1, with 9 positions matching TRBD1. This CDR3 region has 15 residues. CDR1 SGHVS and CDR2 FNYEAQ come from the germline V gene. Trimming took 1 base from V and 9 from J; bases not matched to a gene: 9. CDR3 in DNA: TGTGCCAGCAGCTTAGGAGGGACAGGGACCGTCCAAGCTTTCTTT. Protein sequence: CASSLGGTGTVQAFF.

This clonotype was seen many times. The CDR3 DNA follows: TGTGCCAGCAGCCTGGGACCAAACAATGAGCAGTTCTTC. Translation gives CASSLGPNNEQFF. The chain is built from TRBV7-3 and TRBJ2-1, with D perhaps assigned TRBD1 or TRBD2 (5 bases each). The CDR3 covers 13 residues. CDR1 and CDR2 from the germline V gene are SGHTA and FQGTGA. Deletions cut 5 bases from V and 5 bases from J, with 10 bases between.

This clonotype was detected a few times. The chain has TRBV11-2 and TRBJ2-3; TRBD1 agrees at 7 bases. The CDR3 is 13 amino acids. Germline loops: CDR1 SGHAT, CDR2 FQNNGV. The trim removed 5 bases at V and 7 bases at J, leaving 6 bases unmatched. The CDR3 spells CASSDHRGNTQYF. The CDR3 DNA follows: TGTGCCAGCAGCGACCACAGGGGAAATACGCAGTATTTT.

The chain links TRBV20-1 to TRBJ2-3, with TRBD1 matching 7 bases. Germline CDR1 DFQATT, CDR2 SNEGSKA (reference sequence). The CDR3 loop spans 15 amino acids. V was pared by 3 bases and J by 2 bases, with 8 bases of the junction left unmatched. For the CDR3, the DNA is TGCAGTGCTAGTCAGACAGGGTCCACCACAGATACGCAGTATTTT. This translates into CSASQTGSTTDTQYF.

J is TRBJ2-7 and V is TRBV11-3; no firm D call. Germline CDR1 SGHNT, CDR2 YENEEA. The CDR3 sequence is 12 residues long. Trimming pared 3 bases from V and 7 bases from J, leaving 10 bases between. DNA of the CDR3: TGTGCCAGCAGCTTCGTCCCGAAAGAGCAGTACTTC. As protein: CASSFVPKEQYF.

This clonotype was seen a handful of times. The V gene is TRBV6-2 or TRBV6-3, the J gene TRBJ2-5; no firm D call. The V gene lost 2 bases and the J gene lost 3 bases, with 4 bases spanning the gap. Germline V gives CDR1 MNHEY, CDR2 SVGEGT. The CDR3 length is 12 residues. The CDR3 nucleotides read TGTGCCAGCAGTTACAGGAAAGAGACCCAGTACTTC. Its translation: CASSYRKETQYF.

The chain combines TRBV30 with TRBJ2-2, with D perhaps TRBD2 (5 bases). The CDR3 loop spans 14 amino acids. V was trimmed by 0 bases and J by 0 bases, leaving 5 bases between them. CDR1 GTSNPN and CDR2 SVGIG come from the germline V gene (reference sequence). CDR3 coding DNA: TGTGCCTGGAGTGTCGGGACGAACACCGGGGAGCTGTTTTTT. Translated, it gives CAWSVGTNTGELFF.